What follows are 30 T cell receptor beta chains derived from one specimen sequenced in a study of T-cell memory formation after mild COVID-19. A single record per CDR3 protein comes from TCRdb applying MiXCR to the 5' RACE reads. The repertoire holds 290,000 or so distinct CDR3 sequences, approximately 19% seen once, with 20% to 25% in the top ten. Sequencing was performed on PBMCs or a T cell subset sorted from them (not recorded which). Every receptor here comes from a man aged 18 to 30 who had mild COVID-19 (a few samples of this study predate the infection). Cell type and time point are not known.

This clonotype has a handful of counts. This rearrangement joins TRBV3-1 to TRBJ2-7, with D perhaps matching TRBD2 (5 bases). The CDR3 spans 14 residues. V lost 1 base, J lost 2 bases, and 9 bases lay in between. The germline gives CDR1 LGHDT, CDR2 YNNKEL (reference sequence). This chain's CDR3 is CASSQGPGTYEQYV. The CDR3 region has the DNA TGTGCCAGCAGCCAAGGGCCGGGGACCTACGAGCAGTACGTC.

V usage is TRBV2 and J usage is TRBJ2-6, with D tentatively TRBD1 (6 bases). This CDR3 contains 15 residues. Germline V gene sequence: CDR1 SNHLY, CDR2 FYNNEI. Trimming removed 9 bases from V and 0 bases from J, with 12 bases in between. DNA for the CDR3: TGTGCCAGTGAGCGACAGGTCTCTGGGGCCAACGTCCTGACTTTC. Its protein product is CASERQVSGANVLTF.

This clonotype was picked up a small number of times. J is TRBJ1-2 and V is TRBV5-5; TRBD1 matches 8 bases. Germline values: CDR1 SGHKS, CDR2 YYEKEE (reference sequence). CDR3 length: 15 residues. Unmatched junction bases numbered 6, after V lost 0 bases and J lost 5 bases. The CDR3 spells CASSLDAGGAYGYTF. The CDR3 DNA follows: TGTGCCAGCAGCTTGGATGCAGGGGGCGCGTATGGCTACACCTTC.

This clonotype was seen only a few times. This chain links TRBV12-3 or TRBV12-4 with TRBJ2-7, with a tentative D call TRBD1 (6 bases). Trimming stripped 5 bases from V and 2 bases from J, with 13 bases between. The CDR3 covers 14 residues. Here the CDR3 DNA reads TGTGCCAGCAGTCCCGGGACACAGACCTACGAGCAGTACTTC. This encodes CASSPGTQTYEQYF.

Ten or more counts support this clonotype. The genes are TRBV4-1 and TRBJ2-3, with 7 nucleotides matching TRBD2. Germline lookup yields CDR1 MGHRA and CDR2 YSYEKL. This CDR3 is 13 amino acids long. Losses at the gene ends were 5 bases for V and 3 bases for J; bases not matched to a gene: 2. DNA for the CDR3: TGCGCCAGCAGCAGCGGGGTAACAGATACGCAGTATTTT. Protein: CASSSGVTDTQYF.

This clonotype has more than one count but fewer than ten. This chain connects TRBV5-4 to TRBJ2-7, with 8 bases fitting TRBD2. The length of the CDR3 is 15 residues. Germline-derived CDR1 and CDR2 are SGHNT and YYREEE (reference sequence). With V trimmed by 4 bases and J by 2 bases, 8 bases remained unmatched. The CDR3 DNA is TGTGCCAGCAGCGACTCGGGACTAGTTCCCTACGAGCAGTACTTC. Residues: CASSDSGLVPYEQYF.

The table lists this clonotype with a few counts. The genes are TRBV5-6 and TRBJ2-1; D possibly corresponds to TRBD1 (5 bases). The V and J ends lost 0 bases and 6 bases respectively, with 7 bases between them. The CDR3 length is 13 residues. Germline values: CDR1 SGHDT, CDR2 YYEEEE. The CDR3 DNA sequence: TGTGCCAGCAGCTTGGGGGGCCCCAATGAGCAGTTCTTC. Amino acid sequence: CASSLGGPNEQFF.

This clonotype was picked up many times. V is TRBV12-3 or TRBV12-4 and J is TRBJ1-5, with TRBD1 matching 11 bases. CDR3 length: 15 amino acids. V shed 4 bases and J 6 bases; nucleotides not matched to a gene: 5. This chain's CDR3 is CASSYPGQGGQPQHF. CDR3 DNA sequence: TGTGCCAGCAGTTACCCGGGACAGGGGGGTCAGCCCCAGCATTTT.

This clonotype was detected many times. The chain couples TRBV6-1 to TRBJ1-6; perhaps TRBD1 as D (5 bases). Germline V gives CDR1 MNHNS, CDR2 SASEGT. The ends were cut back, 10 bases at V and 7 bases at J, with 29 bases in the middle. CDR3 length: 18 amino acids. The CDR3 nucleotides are TGTGCCACCGATCACCGCCCCGGACACTGGGGCTCCAATTCACCCCTCCACTTT. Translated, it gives CATDHRPGHWGSNSPLHF.

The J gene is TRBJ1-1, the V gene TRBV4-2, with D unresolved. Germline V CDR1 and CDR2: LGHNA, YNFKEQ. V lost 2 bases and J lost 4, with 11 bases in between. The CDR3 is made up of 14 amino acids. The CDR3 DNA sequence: TGTGCCAGCAGCCAATGGGCCCCGACCACTGAAGCTTTCTTT. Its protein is CASSQWAPTTEAFF.

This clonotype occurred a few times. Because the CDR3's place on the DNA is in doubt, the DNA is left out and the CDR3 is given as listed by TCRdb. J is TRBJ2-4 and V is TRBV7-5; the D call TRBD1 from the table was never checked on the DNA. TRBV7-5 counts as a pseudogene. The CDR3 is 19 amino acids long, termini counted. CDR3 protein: CISVPEARTGIGGWNIQYF.

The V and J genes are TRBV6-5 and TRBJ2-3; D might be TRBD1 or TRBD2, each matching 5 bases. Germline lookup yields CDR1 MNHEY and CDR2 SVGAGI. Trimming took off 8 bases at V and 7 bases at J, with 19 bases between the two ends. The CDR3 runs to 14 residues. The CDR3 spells CASHRDQPPHTQYF. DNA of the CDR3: TGTGCCAGCCACCGGGACCAACCCCCCCATACGCAGTATTTT.

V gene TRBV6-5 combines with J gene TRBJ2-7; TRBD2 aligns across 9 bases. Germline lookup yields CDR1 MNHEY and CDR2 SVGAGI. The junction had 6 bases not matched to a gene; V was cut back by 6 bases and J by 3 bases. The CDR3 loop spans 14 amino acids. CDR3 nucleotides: TGTGCCAGCAGCCTCTCGCGGGGGGGCTACGAGCAGTACTTC. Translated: CASSLSRGGYEQYF.

This CDR3 is CASSLQGDRSYEQYF. As DNA, the CDR3 is TGCGCCAGCAGCTTGCAGGGGGATCGGTCCTACGAGCAGTACTTC. This chain links TRBV5-1 with TRBJ2-7; TRBD1 agrees at 7 bases. The junction had 5 bases not matched to a gene; V was cut back by 1 base and J by 1 base. Germline V CDR1 and CDR2: SGHRS, YFSETQ. The CDR3 is made up of 15 amino acids.

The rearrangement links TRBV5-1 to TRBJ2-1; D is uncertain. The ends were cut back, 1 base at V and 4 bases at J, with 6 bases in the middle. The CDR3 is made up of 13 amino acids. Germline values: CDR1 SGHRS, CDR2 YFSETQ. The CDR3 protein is CASSLSDYNEQFF. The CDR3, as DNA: TGCGCCAGCAGCTTGTCAGATTACAATGAGCAGTTCTTC.

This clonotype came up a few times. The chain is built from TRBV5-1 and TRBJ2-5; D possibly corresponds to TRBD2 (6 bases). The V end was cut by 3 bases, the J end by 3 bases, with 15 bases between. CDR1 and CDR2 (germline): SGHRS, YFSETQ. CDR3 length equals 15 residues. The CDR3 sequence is CASSSGTYLKETQYF. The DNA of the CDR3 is TGCGCCAGCAGCTCGGGGACTTACCTTAAAGAGACCCAGTACTTC.

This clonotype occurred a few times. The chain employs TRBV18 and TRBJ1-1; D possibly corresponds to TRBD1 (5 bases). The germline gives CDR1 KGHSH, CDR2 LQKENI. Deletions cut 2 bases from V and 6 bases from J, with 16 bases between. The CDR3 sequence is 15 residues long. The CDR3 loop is CASSPSFGRVPEAFF. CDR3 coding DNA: TGTGCCAGCTCACCATCTTTTGGCAGGGTGCCTGAAGCTTTCTTT. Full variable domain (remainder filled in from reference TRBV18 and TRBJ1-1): NAGVMQNPRHLVRRRGQEARLRCSPMKGHSHVYWYRQLPEEGLKFMVYLQKENIIDESGMPKERFSAEFPKEGPSILRIQQVVRGDSAAYFCASSPSFGRVPEAFFGQGTRLTVV.

CDR3 nucleotide sequence: TGTGCCAGCAGCTTAGCGGGACTAGCGAGGGAAGAGACCCAGTACTTC. Translated, it gives CASSLAGLAREETQYF. V is TRBV11-2 and J is TRBJ2-5, with TRBD2 matching 10 bases. This CDR3 has 16 amino acids. Per germline, CDR1 SGHAT and CDR2 FQNNGV. J was trimmed by 3 bases and V by 1 base; bases with no gene match: 5.

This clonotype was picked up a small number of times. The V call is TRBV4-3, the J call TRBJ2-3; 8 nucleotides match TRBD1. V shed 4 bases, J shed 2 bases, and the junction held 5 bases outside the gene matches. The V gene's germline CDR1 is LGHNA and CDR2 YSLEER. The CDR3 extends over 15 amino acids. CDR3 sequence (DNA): TGCGCCAGCAGCCTACAGGACAGGGACACAGATACGCAGTATTTT. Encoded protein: CASSLQDRDTDTQYF.

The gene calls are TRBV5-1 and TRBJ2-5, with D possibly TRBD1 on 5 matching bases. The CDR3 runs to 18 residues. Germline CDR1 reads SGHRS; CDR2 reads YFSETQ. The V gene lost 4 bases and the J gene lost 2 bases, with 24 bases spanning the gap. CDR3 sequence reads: CASSLYDSLFRSQETQYF. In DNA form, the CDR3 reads TGCGCCAGCAGCCTTTACGACAGCCTATTCAGATCTCAAGAGACCCAGTACTTC.

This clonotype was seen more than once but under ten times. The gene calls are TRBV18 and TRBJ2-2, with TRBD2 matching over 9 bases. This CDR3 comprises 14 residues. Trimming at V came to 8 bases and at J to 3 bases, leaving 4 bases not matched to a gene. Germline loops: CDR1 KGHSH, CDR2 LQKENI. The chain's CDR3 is CASRSGGDTGELFF. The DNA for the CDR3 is TGTGCCAGCCGTAGCGGGGGAGACACCGGGGAGCTGTTTTTT.

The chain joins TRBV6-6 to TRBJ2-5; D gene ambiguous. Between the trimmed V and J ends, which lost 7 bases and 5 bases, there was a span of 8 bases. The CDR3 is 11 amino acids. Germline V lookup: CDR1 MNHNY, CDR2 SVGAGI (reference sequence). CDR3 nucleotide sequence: TGTGCCAGCACCGAGCTGGAGACCCAGTACTTC. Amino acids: CASTELETQYF.

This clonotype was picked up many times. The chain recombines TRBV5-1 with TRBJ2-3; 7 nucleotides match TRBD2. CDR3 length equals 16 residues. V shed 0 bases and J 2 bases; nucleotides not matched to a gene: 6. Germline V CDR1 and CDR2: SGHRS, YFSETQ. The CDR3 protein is CASSLGSSGVTDTQYF. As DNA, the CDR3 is TGCGCCAGCAGCTTGGGATCCAGCGGGGTCACAGATACGCAGTATTTT.

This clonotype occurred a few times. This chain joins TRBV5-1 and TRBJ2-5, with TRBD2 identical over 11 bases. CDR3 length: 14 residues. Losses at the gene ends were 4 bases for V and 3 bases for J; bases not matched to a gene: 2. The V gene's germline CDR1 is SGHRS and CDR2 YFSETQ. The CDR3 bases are TGCGCCAGCAGCCTACTAGCGGGGGAAGAGACCCAGTACTTC. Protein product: CASSLLAGEETQYF.

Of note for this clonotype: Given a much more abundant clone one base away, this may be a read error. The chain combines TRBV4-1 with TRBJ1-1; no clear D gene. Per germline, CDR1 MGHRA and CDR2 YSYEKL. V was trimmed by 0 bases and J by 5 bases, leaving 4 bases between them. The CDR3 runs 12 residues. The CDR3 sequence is CASSQDGTEAFF. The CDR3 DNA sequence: TGCGCCAGCAGCCAAGACGGGACTGAAGCTTTCTTT.

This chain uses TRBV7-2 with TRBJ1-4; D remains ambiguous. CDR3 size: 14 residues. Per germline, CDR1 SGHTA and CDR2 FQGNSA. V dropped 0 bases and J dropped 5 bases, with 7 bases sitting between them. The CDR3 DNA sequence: TGTGCCAGCAGCTTAGCGGGCAGCAATGAAAAACTGTTTTTT. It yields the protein CASSLAGSNEKLFF.

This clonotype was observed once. The CDR3 is CASSYSAGSLNYGYTF. For the CDR3, the DNA is TGTGCCAGCAGTTATTCCGCAGGGTCCCTAAACTATGGCTACACCTTC. This chain uses TRBV6-5 with TRBJ1-2, with a weak D call TRBD1 (5 bases). Trimming removed 3 bases from V and 2 bases from J, with 16 bases in between. The germline CDR1 and CDR2 sequences are MNHEY and SVGAGI. The CDR3 covers 16 residues.

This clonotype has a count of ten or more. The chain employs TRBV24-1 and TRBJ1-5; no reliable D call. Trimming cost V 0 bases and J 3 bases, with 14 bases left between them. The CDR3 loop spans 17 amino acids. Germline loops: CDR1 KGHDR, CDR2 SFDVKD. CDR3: CATSDLLGRSYNQPQHF. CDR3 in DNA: TGTGCCACCAGTGATTTGCTAGGGCGGTCTTACAATCAGCCCCAGCATTTT.

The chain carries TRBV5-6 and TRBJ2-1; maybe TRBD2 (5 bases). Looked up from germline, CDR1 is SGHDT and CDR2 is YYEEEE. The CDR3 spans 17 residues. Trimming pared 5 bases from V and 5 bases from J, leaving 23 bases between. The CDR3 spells CASSFQEDLGPNNEQFF. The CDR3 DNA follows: TGTGCCAGCAGTTTTCAGGAGGACTTAGGGCCTAACAATGAGCAGTTCTTC. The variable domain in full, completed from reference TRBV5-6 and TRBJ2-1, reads DAGVTQSPTHLIKTRGQQVTLRCSPKSGHDTVSWYQQALGQGPQFIFQYYEEEERQRGNFPDRFSGHQFPNYSSELNVNALLLGDSALYLCASSFQEDLGPNNEQFFGPGTRLTVL.

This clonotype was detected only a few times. CDR3 amino acids: CASSLQGRYTEAFF. The CDR3 DNA is TGTGCCAGCAGCTTGCAAGGGCGGTACACTGAAGCTTTCTTT. The chain employs TRBV7-2 and TRBJ1-1; D gene ambiguous. The CDR3 runs to 14 residues. V lost 3 bases and J 3 bases, leaving 11 bases between the germline ends. Germline-derived CDR1 and CDR2 are SGHTA and FQGNSA.